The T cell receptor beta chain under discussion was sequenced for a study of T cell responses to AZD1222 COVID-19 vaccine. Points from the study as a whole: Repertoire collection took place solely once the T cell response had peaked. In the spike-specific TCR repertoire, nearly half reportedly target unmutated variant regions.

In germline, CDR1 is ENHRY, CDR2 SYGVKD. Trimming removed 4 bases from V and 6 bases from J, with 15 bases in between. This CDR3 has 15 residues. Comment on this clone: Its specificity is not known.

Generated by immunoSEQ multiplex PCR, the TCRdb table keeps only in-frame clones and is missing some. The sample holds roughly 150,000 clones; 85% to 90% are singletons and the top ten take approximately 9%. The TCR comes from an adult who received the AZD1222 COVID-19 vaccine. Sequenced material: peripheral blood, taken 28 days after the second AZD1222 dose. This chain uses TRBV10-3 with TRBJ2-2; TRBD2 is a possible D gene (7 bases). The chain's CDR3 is CAISVGGAKAGELFF. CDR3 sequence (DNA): TGTGCCATCAGTGTAGGGGGGGCGAAGGCCGGGGAGCTGTTTTTT.